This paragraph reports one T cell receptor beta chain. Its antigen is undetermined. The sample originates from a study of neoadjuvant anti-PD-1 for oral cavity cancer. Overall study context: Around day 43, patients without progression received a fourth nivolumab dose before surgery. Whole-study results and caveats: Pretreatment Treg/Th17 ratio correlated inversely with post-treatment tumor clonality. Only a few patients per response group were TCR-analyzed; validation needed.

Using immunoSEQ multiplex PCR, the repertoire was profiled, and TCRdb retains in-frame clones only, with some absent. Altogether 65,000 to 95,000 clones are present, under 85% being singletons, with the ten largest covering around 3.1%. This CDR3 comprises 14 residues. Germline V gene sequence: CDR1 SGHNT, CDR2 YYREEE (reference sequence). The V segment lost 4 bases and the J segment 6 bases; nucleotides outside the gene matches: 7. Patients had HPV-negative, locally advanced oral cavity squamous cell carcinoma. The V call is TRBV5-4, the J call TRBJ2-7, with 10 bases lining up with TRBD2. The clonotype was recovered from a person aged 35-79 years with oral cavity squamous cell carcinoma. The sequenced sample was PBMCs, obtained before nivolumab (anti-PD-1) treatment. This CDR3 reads CASSPGTSAREQYF. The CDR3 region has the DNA TGTGCCAGCAGCCCGGGGACTAGCGCGCGCGAGCAGTACTTC.